This T cell receptor (beta chain) was documented in a study of T-cell reconstitution after alpha-beta-depleted transplantation in children. Molecular barcoding with unique molecular identifiers was used for the TCRbeta library. TCRdb processed the PCR reads anew with MiXCR; each CDR3 protein has one entry. The repertoire consists of approximately 230,000 distinct CDR3 sequences, with 20% to 30% occurring once and the leading ten covering 4.5% to 5.5%. The germline V gene has CDR1 MNHNY and CDR2 SVGAGI (reference sequence). The CDR3 runs to 12 residues. V dropped 2 bases and J dropped 6 bases, with 8 bases sitting between them. As to this clonotype: Its target is unknown.

Study-wide results and limits: Surviving thymic progenitors and recipient T cells were the source of high TCRbeta diversity at day 60 in some patients. About two months after transplant, alpha-beta T cells reportedly came from several hundred expanded graft clones.

The chain has TRBV6-6 and TRBJ2-7; no clear D gene. The sequence was obtained from a female patient aged 2-9 years who had a stem cell transplant for congenital amegakaryocytic thrombocytopenia, so the T cells may come from the graft donor. The input for sequencing was PBMCs, mostly from graft donor cells, taken 360 days after TCRalphabeta/CD19-depleted stem cell transplant. The chain's CDR3 is CASSYPGSEQYF. The CDR3 region has the DNA TGTGCCAGCAGTTACCCAGGCTCCGAGCAGTACTTC.